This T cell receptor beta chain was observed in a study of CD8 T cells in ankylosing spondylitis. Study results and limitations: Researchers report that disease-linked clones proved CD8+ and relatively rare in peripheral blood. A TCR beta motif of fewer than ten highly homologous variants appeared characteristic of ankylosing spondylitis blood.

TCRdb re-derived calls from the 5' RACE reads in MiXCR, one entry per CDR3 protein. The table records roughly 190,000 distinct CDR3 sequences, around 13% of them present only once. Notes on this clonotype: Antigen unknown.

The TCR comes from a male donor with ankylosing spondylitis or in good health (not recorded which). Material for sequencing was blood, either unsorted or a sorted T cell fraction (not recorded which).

CDR3 protein: CASSLALAGGPLTDTQYF. In DNA, the CDR3 is TGTGCCAGCAGCTTAGCGCTAGCGGGGGGGCCCCTCACAGATACGCAGTATTTT. This chain links TRBV7-2 with TRBJ2-3, with 12 bases matching TRBD2. Germline-derived CDR1 and CDR2 are SGHTA and FQGNSA. The CDR3 is 18 amino acids. J gave up 2 bases and V 0 bases, and 6 bases lay outside the gene matches.